This T cell receptor (beta chain) comes out of a study of T-cell reconstitution after alpha-beta-depleted transplantation in children. Study findings and constraints: The origin of high day-60 TCRbeta diversity in some patients lay in surviving recipient T cells and thymic progenitors.

Germline V lookup: CDR1 SGHRS, CDR2 YFSETQ. The V and J ends lost 0 bases and 3 bases, in that order; junction bases with no gene match: 6. The CDR3 is 15 amino acids. As to this clonotype: Its cognate antigen is unknown.

Unique molecular identifiers featured in how the TCRbeta library was prepared. TCRdb recomputed calls from the PCR reads with MiXCR, one row per CDR3 protein. The sample has about 980,000 distinct CDR3 sequences, roughly 31% seen once. The TCR was taken from a boy under two years old who had a stem cell transplant for SCID, so the T cells may come from the graft donor. The specimen was PBMCs, mostly from graft donor cells, collected 360 days after TCRalphabeta/CD19-depleted stem cell transplant. The V call is TRBV5-1, the J call TRBJ2-7; 7 nucleotides match TRBD2. The chain's CDR3 is CASSLGTGTNYEQYF. DNA of the CDR3: TGCGCCAGCAGCTTGGGGACCGGGACTAACTACGAGCAGTACTTC.